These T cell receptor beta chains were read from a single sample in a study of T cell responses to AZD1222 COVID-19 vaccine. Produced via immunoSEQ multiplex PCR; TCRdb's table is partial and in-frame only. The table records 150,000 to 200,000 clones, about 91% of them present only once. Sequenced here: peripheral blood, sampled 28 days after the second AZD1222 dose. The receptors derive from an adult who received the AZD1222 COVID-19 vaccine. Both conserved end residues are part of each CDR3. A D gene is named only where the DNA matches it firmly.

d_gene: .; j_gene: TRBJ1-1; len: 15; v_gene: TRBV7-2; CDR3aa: CASSPGGGLNTEAFF
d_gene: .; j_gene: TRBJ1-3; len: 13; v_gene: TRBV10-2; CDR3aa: CASKGNSGNTIYF
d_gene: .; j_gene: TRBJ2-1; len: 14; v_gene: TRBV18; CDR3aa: CASSLAGERNEQFF
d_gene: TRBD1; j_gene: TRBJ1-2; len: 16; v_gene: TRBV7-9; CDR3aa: CASSLSGGTGIYGYTF
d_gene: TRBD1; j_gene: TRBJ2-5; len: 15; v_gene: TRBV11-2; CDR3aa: CASSFVTGVLETQYF
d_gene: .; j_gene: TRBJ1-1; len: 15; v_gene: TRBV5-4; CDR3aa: CASSSRVGRDTEAFF
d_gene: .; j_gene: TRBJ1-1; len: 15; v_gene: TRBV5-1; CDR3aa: CASSLAVGLRAEAFF
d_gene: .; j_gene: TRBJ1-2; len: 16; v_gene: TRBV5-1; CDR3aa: CASSLETGISNYGYTF
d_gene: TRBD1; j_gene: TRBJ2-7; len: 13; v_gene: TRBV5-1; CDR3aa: CASSLDRFHEQYF
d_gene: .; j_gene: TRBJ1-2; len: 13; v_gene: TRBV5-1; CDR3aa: CASSPGGPDGYTF
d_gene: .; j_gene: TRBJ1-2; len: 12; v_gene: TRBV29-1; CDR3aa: CSVSRGTYGYTF
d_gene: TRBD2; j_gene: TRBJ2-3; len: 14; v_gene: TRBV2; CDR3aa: CASVPSGVHDTQYF
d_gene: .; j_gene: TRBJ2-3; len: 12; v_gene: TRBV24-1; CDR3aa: CATSDFSGPQYF
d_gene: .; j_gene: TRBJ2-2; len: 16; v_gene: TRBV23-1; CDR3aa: CASSQRAGRTGGELFF
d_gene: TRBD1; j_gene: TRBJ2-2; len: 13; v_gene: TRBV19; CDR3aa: CASGQVNTGELFF
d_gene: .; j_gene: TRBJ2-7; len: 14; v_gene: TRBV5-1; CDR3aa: CASSPSTGTYEQYF
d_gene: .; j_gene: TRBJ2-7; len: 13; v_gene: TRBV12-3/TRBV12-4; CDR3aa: CASSFGVAYEQYF
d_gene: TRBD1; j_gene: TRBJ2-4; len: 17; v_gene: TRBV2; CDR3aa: CASSMDRGRLAKNIQYF
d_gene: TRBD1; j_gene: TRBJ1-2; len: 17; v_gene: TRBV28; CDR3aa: CASSSWTGAGFNYGYTF
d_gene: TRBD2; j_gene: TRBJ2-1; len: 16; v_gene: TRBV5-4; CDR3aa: CAMARSGAPNYNEQFF
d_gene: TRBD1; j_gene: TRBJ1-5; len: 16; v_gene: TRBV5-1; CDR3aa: CASSSGQGAGNQPQHF
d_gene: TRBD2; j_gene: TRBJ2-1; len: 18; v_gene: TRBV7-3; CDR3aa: CASSLGLAGGFSYNEQFF
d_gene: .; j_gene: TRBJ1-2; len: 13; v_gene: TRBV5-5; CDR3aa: CASSADRTYGYTF
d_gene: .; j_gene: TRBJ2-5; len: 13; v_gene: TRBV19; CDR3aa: CASSIGDGETQYF
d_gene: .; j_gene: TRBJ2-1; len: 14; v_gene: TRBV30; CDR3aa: CAWQKFTSYNEQFF
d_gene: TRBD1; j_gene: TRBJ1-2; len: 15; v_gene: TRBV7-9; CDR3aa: CASSLVQGAYYGYTF
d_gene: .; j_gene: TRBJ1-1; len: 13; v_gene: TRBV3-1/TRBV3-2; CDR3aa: CASSLTQNTEAFF
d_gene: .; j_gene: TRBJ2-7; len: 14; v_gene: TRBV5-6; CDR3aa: CASSLGDRYGEQYF
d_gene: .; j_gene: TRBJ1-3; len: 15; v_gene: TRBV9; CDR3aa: CASSVAAGAGNTIYF
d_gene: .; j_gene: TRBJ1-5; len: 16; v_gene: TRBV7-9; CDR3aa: CASSLGAGSSNQPQHF
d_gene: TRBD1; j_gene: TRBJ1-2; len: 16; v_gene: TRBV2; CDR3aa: CASKRQGHFGGYGYTF
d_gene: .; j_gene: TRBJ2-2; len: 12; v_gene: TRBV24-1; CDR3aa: CATSGRTGELFF
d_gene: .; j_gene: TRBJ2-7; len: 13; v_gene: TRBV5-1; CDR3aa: CASSLAGSYEQYF
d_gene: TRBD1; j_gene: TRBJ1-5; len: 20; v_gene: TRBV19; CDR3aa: CASSTRRDRAWEISNQPQHF
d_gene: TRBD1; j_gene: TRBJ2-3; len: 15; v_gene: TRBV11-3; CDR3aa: CASSSSGGAADTQYF
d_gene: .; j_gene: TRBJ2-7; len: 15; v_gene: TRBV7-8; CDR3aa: CASSLARAVFYEQYF
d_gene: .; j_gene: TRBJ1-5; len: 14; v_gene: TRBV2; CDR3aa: CASSAISNNQPQHF
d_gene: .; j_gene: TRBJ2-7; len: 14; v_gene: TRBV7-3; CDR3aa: CASSLGPPPYEQYF
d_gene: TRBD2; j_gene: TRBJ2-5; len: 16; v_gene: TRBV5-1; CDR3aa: CASSFSLAGGSETQYF
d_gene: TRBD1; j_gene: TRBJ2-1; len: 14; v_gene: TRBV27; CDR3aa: CASSLDRGRNEQFF
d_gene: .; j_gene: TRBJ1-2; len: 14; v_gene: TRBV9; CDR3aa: CASSFGPAHYGYTF
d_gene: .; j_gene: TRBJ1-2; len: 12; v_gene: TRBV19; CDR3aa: CASSMPIGGYTF
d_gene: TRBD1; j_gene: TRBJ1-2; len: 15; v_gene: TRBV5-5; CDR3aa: CASSLGGTGDYGYTF
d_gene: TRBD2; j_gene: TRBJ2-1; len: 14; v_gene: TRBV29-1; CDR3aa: CSVGRGVSYNEQFF